Each of the 2 T cell receptor beta chains below was sequenced from the same sample in a study of T cell responses to AZD1222 COVID-19 vaccine. Libraries were prepared by immunoSEQ multiplex PCR; TCRdb keeps only in-frame clonotypes and omits some of them. The sample consists of over 70,000 clones, 65% to 80% of them appearing once. Sequenced here: peripheral blood, sampled 28 days after the second dose of the MenACWY control vaccine. All receptors derive from an adult who received the MenACWY meningococcal vaccine as a control.

DNA for the CDR3: TGTGCCAGTAGTATTCGGGGCAGCGTGAGGACTGAAGCTTTCTTT. Translating gives CASSIRGSVRTEAFF. V is TRBV19 and J is TRBJ1-1; maybe TRBD1 (5 bases). Germline V gene sequence: CDR1 LNHDA, CDR2 SQIVND (reference sequence). The CDR3 has 15 amino acids. V shed 3 bases and J shed 5 bases, with 16 bases lying between them.

This chain joins TRBV6-6 and TRBJ1-5, with no clear D. The CDR3 totals 14 residues. Germline CDR1 reads MNHNY; CDR2 reads SVGAGI (reference sequence). Trimming took 10 bases from V and 5 from J, leaving 18 bases between them. DNA of the CDR3: TGTGCCACCAAGACCGGAGGCCTAGATCAGCCCCAGCATTTT. Translation gives CATKTGGLDQPQHF.